This T cell receptor (beta chain) stems from a study of graft-versus-host responses after intestinal transplantation. There are a few counts of this clone. Its target is unknown. This CDR3 region has 15 residues. Trimming removed 4 bases from V and 6 bases from J; junction bases left unmatched: 10. Germline lookup yields CDR1 SGHNT and CDR2 YYREEE (reference sequence). Some clones are missing from TCRdb's copy, which holds only in-frame ones; the method was immunoSEQ multiplex PCR. This sample has 85,000 to 90,000 clones, with roughly 80% found just once. V and J are TRBV5-4 and TRBJ1-2; 9 positions agree with TRBD1. This material consisted of unstimulated CD8+ T cells sorted from spleen or lymph node cells, taken before intestinal transplant. The source of this sequence is a human donor who received an intestinal transplant. The CDR3 spells CASSVPGQGRHGYTF. CDR3 nucleotides: TGTGCCAGCAGCGTACCGGGACAGGGTCGGCATGGCTACACCTTC.